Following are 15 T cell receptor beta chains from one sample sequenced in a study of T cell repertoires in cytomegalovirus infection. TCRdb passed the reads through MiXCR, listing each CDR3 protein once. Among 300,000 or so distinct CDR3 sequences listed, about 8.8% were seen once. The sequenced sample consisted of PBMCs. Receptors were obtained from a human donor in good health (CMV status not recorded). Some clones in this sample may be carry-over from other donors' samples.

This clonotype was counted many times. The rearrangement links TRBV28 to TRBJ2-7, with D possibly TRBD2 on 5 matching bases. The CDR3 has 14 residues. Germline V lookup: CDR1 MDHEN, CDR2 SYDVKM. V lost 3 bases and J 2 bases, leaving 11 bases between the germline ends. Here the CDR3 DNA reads TGTGCCAGCAGTTTCCCCGGAGGAGCCTACGAGCAGTACGTC. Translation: CASSFPGGAYEQYV.

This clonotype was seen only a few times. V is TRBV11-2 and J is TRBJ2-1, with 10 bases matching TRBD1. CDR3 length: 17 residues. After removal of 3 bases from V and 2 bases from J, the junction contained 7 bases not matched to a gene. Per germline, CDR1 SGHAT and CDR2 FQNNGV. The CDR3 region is CASSFLKDRGPYNEQFF. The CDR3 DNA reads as TGTGCCAGCAGCTTTCTGAAAGACAGGGGGCCCTACAATGAGCAGTTCTTC.

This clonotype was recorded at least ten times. As DNA, the CDR3 is TGTGCCAGCAGTGGTGGAGCAGGGGGCGCTTACACCGGGGAGCTGTTTTTT. This sequence encodes CASSGGAGGAYTGELFF. The rearrangement joins TRBV2 to TRBJ2-2; 8 bases align to TRBD1. The CDR3 length is 17 residues. Germline assignment: CDR1 SNHLY and CDR2 FYNNEI. Trimming removed 4 bases from V and 3 bases from J; junction bases left unmatched: 10.

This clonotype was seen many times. For the CDR3, the DNA is TGTGCCAGCAGCCGGACAGGGGGCGACTATGGCTACACCTTC. Residues: CASSRTGGDYGYTF. V gene TRBV6-2 or TRBV6-3 combines with J gene TRBJ1-2, with 11 nucleotides matching TRBD1. This CDR3 is 14 amino acids long. V was clipped by 6 bases and J by 3 bases; unmatched bases: 3. Germline values: CDR1 MNHEY, CDR2 SVGEGT.

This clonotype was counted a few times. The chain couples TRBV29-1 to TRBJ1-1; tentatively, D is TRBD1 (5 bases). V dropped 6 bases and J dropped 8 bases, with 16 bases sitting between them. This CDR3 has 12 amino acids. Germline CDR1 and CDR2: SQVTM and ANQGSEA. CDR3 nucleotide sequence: TGCAGCGTAGATCAGGGAGGGAACGAAGCTTTCTTT. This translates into CSVDQGGNEAFF.

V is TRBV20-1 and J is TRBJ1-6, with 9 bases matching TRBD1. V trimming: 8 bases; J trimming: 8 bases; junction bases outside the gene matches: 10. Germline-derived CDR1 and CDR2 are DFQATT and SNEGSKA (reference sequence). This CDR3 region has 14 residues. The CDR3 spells CSTQRTGADSPLHF. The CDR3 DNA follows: TGCAGTACCCAGCGGACAGGGGCGGATTCACCCCTCCACTTT.

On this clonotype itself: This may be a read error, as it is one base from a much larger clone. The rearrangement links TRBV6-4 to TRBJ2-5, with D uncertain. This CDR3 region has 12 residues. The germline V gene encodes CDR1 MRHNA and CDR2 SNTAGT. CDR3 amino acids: CASSELKETQNF. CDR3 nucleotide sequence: TGTGCCAGCAGTGAACTAAAGGAGACCCAGAACTTC.

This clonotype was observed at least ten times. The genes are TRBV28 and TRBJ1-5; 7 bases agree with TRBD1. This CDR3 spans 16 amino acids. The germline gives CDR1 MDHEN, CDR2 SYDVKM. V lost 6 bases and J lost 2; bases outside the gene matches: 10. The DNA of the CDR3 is TGTGCCAGCAGCTTGACAGGGTTGCTTCGCAATCAGCCCCAGCATTTT. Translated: CASSLTGLLRNQPQHF. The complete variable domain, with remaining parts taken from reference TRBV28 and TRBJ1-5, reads DVKVTQSSRYLVKRTGEKVFLECVQDMDHENMFWYRQDPGLGLRLIYFSYDVKMKEKGDIPEGYSVSREKKERFSLILESASTNQTSMYLCASSLTGLLRNQPQHFGDGTRLSIL.

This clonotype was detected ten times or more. The CDR3 sequence: CASSFTYGAGIPEKLFF. In DNA, the CDR3 is TGTGCCAGCAGCTTTACCTACGGGGCGGGAATCCCCGAAAAACTGTTTTTT. The chain carries TRBV7-2 and TRBJ1-4; possible D gene TRBD1, 5 bases. CDR3 size: 17 residues. V was clipped by 3 bases and J by 8 bases, with 22 bases between them. The germline CDR1 and CDR2 sequences are SGHTA and FQGNSA.

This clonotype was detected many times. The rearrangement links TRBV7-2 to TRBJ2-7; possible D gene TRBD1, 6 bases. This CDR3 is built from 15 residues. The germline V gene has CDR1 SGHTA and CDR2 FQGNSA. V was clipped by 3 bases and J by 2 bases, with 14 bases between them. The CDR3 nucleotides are TGTGCCAGCAGCTTGCTTCCCAGGGGCACCTACGAGCAGTACTTC. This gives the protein CASSLLPRGTYEQYF.

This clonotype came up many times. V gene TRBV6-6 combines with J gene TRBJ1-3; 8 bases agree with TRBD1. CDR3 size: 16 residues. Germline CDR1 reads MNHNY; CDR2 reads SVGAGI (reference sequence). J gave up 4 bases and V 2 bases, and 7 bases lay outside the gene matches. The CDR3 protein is CASSYAVGQGGNTIYF. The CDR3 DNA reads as TGTGCCAGCAGTTACGCTGTTGGACAGGGCGGAAACACCATATATTTT.

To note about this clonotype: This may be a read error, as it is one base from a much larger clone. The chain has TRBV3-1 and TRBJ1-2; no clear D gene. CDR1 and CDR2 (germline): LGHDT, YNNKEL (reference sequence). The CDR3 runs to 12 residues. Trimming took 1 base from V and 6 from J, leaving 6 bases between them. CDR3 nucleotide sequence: TGTGCCAGCAGCCAAGGGTGGGATGGCTACACCTTC. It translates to CASSQGWDGYTF. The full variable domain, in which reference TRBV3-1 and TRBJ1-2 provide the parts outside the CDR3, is DTAVSQTPKYLVTQMGNDKSIKCEQNLGHDTMYWYKQDSKKFLKIMFSYNNKELIINETVPNRFSPKSPDKAHLNLHINSLELGDSAVYFCASSQGWDGYTFGSGTRLTVV.

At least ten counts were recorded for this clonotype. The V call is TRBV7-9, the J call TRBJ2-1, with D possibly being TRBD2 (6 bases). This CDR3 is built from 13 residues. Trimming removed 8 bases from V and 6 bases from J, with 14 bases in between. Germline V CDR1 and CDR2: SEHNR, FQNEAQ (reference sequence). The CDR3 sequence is CASPSGGANEQFF. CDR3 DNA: TGTGCCAGCCCCTCCGGCGGGGCCAATGAGCAGTTCTTC.

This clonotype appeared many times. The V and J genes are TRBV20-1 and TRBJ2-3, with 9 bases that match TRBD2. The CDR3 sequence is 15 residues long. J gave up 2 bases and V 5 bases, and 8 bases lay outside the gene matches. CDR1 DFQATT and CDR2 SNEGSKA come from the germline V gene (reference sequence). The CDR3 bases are TGCAGTGCTGGCTTGACTAGCGGACTCACAGATACGCAGTATTTT. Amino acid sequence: CSAGLTSGLTDTQYF.

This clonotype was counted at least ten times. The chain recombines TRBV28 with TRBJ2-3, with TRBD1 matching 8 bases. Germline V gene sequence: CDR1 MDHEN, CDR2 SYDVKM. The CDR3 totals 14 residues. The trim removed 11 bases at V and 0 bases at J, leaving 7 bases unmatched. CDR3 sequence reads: CAARGTGSTDTQYF. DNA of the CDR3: TGTGCCGCAAGGGGGACAGGTAGCACAGATACGCAGTATTTT.